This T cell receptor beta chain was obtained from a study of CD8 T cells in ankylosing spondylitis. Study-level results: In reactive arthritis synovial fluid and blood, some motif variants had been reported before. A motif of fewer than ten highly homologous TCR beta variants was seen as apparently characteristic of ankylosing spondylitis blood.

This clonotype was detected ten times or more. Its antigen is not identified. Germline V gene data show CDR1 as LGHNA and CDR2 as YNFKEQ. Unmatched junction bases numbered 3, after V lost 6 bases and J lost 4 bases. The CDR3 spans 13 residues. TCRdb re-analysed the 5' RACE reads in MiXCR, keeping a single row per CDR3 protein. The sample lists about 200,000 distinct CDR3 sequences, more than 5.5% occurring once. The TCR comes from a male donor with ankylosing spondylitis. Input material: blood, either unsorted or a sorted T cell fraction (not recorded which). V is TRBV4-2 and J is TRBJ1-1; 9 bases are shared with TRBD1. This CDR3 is CASRQGAGTEAFF. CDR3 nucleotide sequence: TGTGCCAGCAGACAGGGGGCTGGCACTGAAGCTTTCTTT.